The rows below give T cell receptor beta chains drawn from one sample of a study of beta chain features in type 1 diabetes. The table came from immunoSEQ multiplex PCR; TCRdb's copy has only in-frame clones and leaves some out. This table has 850,000 to 900,000 clones, about a sixth appearing once. What was sequenced was naive CD4+ T cells from blood. The receptors here all came from a woman aged 18-35 years in good health. The CDR3 runs from the conserved cysteine through the conserved F or W. The order of the fields is V gene, CDR3 protein.

v_call: TRBV7-2
cdr3_aa: CASSSANLHTDTQYF

v_call: TRBV7-3
cdr3_aa: CASSPRAAGGELFF

v_call: TRBV11-2
cdr3_aa: CASSGGFVPDTQYF

v_call: TRBV9
cdr3_aa: CASSVDARRATDTQYF

v_call: TRBV10-1
cdr3_aa: CASSGSASGSNEQFF

v_call: TRBV29-1
cdr3_aa: CSVVLAPMMDTQYF

v_call: TRBV23-1
cdr3_aa: CASSQPVRTSGRAGSTDTQYF

v_call: TRBV4-3
cdr3_aa: CASSLTRDPAYEQYF

v_call: TRBV6-6
cdr3_aa: CASSPGPIDEQFF

v_call: TRBV21-1
cdr3_aa: CASSVRDRGSPGAKNIQYF

v_call: TRBV7-9
cdr3_aa: CASSSHLGREDYEQYF

v_call: TRBV6-5
cdr3_aa: CASSYPIPDTQYF

v_call: TRBV2
cdr3_aa: CASRVEVNTEAFF

v_call: TRBV5-1
cdr3_aa: CASSGGTAASEQYF

v_call: TRBV11-2
cdr3_aa: CASSLGQGALTYEQYF

v_call: TRBV28
cdr3_aa: CASSIRRAAYEQYF

v_call: TRBV6-5
cdr3_aa: CASNRRAGSNQPQHF

v_call: TRBV6-5
cdr3_aa: CASSRTVGNQPQHF

v_call: TRBV4-3
cdr3_aa: CASSQDGGRRYDEQFF

v_call: TRBV2
cdr3_aa: CASSEFGLAGYTDTQYF

v_call: TRBV7-8
cdr3_aa: CASSLNVGETQTQYF

v_call: TRBV10-3
cdr3_aa: CAISKTGADTEAFF

v_call: TRBV27
cdr3_aa: CASSSLTSGRTQTYNEQFF

v_call: TRBV18
cdr3_aa: CASTATGTGPYEQYF

v_call: TRBV25-1
cdr3_aa: CASRGGDQPQHF

v_call: TRBV11-2
cdr3_aa: CASRETGAFSYEQYF

v_call: TRBV7-2
cdr3_aa: CASSFPLTGNTEAFF

v_call: TRBV7-9
cdr3_aa: CASSSRDRGHTGELFF

v_call: TRBV14
cdr3_aa: CASSQEPWAAEAFF

v_call: TRBV19
cdr3_aa: CASSIGGRLQPQHF

v_call: TRBV5-1
cdr3_aa: CASSLTPGQGTEQYF

v_call: TRBV5-4
cdr3_aa: CASSPMGGGSGANVLTF

v_call: TRBV4-2
cdr3_aa: CASSQDSGRAYF

v_call: TRBV4-2
cdr3_aa: CASSPERGALDVEQYF

v_call: TRBV27
cdr3_aa: CASRTGAQETQYF

v_call: TRBV9
cdr3_aa: CASSAGAIAEQFF

v_call: TRBV5-1
cdr3_aa: CASSLLAGLNTEAFF

v_call: TRBV15
cdr3_aa: CATSRGPERYYNEQFF

v_call: TRBV4-3
cdr3_aa: CASSQVLGDTQYF

v_call: TRBV28
cdr3_aa: CASSFQVISNQPQHF

v_call: TRBV6-5
cdr3_aa: CASSYPATNEKLFF

v_call: TRBV10-3
cdr3_aa: CAIGDGSSGANVLTF

v_call: TRBV19
cdr3_aa: CASSIENIQYF

v_call: TRBV4-1
cdr3_aa: CASSQEGPAGLFTDTQYF

v_call: TRBV7-9
cdr3_aa: CASSLPGEGGKLFF

v_call: TRBV29-1
cdr3_aa: CSVGKGGVTDTQYF

v_call: TRBV28
cdr3_aa: CASSFADRVFRTDTQYF

v_call: TRBV10-3
cdr3_aa: CAITSRDSTDTQYF